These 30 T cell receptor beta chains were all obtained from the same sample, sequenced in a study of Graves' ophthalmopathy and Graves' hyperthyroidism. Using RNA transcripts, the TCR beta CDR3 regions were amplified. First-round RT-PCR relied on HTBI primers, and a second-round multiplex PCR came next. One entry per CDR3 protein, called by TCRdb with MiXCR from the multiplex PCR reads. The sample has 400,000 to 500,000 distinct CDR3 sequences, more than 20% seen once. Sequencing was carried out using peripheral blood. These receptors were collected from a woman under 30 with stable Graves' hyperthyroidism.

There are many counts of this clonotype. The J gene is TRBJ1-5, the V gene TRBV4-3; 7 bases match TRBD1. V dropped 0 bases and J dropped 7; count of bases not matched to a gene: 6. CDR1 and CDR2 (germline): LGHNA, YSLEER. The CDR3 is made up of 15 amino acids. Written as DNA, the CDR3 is TGCGCCAGCAGCCAAGATACCAGGGGGGGCCAGCCCCAGCATTTT. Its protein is CASSQDTRGGQPQHF.

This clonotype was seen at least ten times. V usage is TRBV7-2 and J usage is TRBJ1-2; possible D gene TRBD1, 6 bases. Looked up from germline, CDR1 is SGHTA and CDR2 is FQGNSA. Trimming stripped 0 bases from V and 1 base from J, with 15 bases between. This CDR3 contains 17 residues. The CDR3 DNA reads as TGTGCCAGCAGCTTAGCGCTTGGGACACAGGATAACTATGGCTACACCTTC. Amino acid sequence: CASSLALGTQDNYGYTF. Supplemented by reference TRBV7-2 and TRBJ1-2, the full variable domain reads GAGVSQSPSNKVTEKGKDVELRCDPISGHTALYWYRQSLGQGLEFLIYFQGNSAPDKSGLPSDRFSAERTGGSVSTLTIQRTQQEDSAVYLCASSLALGTQDNYGYTFGSGTRLTVV.

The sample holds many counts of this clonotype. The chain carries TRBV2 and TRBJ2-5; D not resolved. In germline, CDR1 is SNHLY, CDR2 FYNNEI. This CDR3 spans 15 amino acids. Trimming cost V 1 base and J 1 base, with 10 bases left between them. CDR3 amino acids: CASSEGPGAQETQYF. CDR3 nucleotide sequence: TGTGCCAGCAGTGAAGGCCCAGGAGCCCAAGAGACCCAGTACTTC.

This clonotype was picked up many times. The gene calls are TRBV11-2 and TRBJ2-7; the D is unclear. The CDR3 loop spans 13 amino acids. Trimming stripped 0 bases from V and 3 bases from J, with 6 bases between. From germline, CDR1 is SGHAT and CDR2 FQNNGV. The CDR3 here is CASSLERVYEQYF. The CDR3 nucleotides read TGTGCCAGCAGCTTAGAACGTGTCTACGAGCAGTACTTC.

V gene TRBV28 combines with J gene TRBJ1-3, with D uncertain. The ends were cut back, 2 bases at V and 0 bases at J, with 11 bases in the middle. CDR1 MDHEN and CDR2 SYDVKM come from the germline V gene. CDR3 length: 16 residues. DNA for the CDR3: TGTGCCAGCAGTTTAGACGGCGTAGTCTCTGGAAACACCATATATTTT. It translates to CASSLDGVVSGNTIYF.

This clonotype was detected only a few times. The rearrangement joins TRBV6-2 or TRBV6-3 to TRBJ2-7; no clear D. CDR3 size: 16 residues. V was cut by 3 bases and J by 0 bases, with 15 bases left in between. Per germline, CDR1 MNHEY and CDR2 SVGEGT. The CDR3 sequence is CASSYPVPRISYEQYF. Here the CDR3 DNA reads TGTGCCAGCAGTTATCCAGTCCCCCGGATCTCCTACGAGCAGTACTTC.

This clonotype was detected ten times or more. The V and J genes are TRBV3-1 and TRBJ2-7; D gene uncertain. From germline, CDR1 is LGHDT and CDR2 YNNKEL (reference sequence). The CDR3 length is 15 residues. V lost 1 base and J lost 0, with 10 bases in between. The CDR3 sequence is CASSQGRTLSYEQYF. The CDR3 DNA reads TGTGCCAGCAGCCAAGGCCGTACACTCTCCTACGAGCAGTACTTC.

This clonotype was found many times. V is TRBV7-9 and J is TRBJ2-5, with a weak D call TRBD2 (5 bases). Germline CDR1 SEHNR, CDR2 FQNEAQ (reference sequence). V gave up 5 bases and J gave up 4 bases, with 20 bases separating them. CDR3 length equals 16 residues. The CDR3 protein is CASSPGETAYLETQYF. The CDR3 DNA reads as TGTGCCAGCAGCCCCGGGGAAACGGCGTACTTAGAGACCCAGTACTTC.

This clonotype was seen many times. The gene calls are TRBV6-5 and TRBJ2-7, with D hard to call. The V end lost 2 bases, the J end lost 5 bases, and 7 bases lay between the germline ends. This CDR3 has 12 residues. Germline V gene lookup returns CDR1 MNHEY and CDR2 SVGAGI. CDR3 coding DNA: TGTGCCAGCAGTTACGTCGTGGACGAGCAGTACTTC. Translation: CASSYVVDEQYF.

The CDR3 DNA reads as TGTGCCAGCAGGCCTACAGGCCCTGCCACTGAAGCTTTCTTT. This gives the protein CASRPTGPATEAFF. The chain has TRBV6-1 and TRBJ1-1; a possible D gene is TRBD1 (5 bases). The V and J ends lost 6 bases and 4 bases respectively, with 15 bases between them. This CDR3 comprises 14 residues. Per the germline V gene, CDR1 is MNHNS and CDR2 is SASEGT.

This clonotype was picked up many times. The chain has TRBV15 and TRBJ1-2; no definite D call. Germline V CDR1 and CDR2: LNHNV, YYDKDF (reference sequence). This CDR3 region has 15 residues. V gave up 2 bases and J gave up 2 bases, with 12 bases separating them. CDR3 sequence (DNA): TGTGCCACCAGCAGAACCGATGACGGGAACTATGGCTACACCTTC. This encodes CATSRTDDGNYGYTF.

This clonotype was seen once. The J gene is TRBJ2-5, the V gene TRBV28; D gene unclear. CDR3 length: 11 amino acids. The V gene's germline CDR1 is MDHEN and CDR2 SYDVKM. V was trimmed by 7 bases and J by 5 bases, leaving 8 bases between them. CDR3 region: CASMGAETQYF. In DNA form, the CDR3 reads TGTGCCAGCATGGGTGCGGAGACCCAGTACTTC.

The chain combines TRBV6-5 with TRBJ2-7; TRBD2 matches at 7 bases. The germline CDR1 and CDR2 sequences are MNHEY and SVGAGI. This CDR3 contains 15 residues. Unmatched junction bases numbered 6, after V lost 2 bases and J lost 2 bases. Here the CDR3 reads CASSYGAGVAYEQYF. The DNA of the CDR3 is TGTGCCAGCAGTTACGGGGCGGGGGTCGCCTACGAGCAGTACTTC.

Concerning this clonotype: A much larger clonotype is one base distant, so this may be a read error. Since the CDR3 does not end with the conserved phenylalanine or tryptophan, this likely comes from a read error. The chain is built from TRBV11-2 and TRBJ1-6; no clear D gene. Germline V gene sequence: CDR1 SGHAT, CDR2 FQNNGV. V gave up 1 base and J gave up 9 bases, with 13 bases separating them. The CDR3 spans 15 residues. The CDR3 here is CASSLALGSGSPLHL. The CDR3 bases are TGTGCCAGCAGCTTAGCTCTGGGTTCGGGTTCACCCCTCCACCTT.

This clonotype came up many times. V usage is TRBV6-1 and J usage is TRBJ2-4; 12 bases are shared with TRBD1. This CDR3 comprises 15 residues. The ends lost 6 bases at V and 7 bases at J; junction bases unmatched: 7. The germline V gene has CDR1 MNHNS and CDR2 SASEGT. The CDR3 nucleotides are TGTGCCAGCAGAACCGGGACAGGGGGCAGGAACATTCAGTACTTC. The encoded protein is CASRTGTGGRNIQYF.

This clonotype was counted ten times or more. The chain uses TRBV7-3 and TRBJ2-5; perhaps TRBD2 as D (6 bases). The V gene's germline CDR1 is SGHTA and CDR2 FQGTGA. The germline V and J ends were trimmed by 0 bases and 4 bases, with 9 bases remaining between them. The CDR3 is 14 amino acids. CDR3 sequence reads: CASSLTAGSETQYF. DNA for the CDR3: TGTGCCAGCAGCTTAACGGCGGGGTCAGAGACCCAGTACTTC.

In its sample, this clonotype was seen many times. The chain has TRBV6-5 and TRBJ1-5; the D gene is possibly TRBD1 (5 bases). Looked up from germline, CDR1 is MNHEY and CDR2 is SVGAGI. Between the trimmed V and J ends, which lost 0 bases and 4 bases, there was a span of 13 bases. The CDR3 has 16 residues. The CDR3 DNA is TGTGCCAGCAGTTACTCCGACCCGGGACCAAATCAGCCCCAGCATTTT. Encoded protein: CASSYSDPGPNQPQHF.

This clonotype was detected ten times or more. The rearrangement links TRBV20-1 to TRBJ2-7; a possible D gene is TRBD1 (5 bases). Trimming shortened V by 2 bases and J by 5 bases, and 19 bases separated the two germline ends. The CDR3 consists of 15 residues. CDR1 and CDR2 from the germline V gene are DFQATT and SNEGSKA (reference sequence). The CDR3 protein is CSARTILTGHNEQYF. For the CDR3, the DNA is TGCAGTGCTAGAACAATACTAACAGGTCACAACGAGCAGTACTTC.

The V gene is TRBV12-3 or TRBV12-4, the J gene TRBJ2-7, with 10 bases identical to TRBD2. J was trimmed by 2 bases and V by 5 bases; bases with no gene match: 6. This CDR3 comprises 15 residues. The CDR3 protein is CASSDLAGDPYEQYF. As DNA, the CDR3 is TGTGCCAGCAGTGATCTAGCGGGGGACCCCTACGAGCAGTACTTC.

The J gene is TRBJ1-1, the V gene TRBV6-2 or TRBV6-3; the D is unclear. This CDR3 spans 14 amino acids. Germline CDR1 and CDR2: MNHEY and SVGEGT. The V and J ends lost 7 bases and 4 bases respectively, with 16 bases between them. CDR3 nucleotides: TGTGCCAGCAACGAAGCGGGGTACGGCACTGAAGCTTTCTTT. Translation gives CASNEAGYGTEAFF.

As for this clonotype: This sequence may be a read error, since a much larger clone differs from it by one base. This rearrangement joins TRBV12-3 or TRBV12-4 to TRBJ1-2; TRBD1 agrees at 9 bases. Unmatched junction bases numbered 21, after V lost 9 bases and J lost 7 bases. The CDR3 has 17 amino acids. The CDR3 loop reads CARSRWGGQGFRGGYTF. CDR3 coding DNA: TGTGCCAGAAGTCGTTGGGGCGGACAGGGGTTTCGTGGTGGCTACACCTTC.

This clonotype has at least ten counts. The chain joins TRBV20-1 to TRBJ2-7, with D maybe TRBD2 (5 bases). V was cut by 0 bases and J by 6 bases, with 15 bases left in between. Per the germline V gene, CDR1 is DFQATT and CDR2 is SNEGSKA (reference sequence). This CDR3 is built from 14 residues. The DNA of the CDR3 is TGCAGTGCTAGAGATCCCGGGGTTGGAAGCGAGCAGTACTTC. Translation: CSARDPGVGSEQYF.

The CDR3 loop reads CASSFTSGGAAWETQYF. In DNA, the CDR3 is TGTGCCAGCAGTTTCACTAGCGGGGGGGCAGCGTGGGAGACCCAGTACTTC. This chain uses TRBV27 with TRBJ2-5, with TRBD2 matching over 13 bases. The CDR3 sequence is 17 residues long. Germline-derived CDR1 and CDR2 are MNHEY and SMNVEV (reference sequence). Unmatched junction bases numbered 9, after V lost 3 bases and J lost 5 bases.

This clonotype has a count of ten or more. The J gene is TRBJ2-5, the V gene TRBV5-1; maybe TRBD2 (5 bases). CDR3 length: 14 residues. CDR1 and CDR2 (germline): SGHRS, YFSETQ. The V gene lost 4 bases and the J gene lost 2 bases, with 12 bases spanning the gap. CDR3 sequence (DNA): TGCGCCAGCAGCAGGGAGACAATTCAAGAGACCCAGTACTTC. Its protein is CASSRETIQETQYF.

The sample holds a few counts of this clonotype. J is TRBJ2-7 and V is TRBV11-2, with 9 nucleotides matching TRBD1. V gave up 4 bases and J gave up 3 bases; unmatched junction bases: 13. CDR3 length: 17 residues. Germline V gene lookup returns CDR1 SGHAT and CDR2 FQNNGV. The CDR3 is CASSSRKGYRGRYEQYF. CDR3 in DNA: TGTGCCAGCAGCTCTCGGAAGGGGTACAGGGGGCGCTACGAGCAGTACTTC.

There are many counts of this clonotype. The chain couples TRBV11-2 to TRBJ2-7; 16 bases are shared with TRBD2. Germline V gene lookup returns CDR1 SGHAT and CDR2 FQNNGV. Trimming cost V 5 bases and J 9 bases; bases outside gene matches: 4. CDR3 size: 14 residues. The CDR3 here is CASSTGLAGGVQYF. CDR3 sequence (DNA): TGTGCCAGCAGCACGGGACTAGCGGGAGGGGTGCAGTACTTC.

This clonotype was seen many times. CDR3 protein: CSAWGAGEGYGYTF. The CDR3 nucleotides are TGCAGCGCCTGGGGGGCAGGAGAAGGCTATGGCTACACCTTC. This rearrangement joins TRBV29-1 to TRBJ1-2, with D tentatively TRBD1 (6 bases). V lost 7 bases to trimming and J lost 4 bases, with 19 bases between them. Germline V CDR1 and CDR2: SQVTM, ANQGSEA. The CDR3 totals 14 residues.

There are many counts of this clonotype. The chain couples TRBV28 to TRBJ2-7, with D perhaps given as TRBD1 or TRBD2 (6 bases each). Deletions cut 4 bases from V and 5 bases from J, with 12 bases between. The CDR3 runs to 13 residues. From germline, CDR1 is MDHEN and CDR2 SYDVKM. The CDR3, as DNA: TGTGCCAGCAGTTCGGGGGCCTTAAACGAGCAGTACTTC. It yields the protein CASSSGALNEQYF. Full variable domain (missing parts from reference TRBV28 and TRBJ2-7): DVKVTQSSRYLVKRTGEKVFLECVQDMDHENMFWYRQDPGLGLRLIYFSYDVKMKEKGDIPEGYSVSREKKERFSLILESASTNQTSMYLCASSSGALNEQYFGPGTRLTVT.

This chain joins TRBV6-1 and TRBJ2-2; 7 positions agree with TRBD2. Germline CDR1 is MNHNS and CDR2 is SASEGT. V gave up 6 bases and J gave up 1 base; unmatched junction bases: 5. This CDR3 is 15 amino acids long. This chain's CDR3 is CASSRRGENTGELFF. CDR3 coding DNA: TGTGCCAGCAGCCGCCGGGGGGAGAACACCGGGGAGCTGTTTTTT.

The CDR3 spells CASSVQGRTGELFF. The CDR3 DNA follows: TGTGCCAGCAGCGTACAGGGGCGCACCGGGGAGCTGTTTTTT. The genes are TRBV7-3 and TRBJ2-2, with 7 bases that match TRBD1. The junction had 4 bases not matched to a gene; V was cut back by 5 bases and J by 4 bases. Germline CDR1 and CDR2: SGHTA and FQGTGA. This CDR3 spans 14 amino acids.